The entry below gives a single TCR beta chain sequence along with its context. The antigen is unknown. There were no patients who had received any treatment before thyroid surgery. The sample originates from a study of metastatic and nonmetastatic thyroid tumors. Methods used by the authors: Built for papillary thyroid cancer, a distant-metastasis classifier drew on CDR3 differences across clinicopathological groups. TCRdb re-analyzed the PCR reads using MiXCR. The V and J calls reflect TCRdb's pipeline rather than the authors' work. The sample yields about 11,000 clones, just under 30% seen once. The V segment lost 2 bases and the J segment 1 base; nucleotides outside the gene matches: 7. In germline, CDR1 is SGHNT, CDR2 YYREEE (reference sequence). This CDR3 is built from 16 residues. Study-wide results and limits: Benign nodules were reported to have significantly lower TCR beta diversity than malignant thyroid tumors, in blood and tumor.

This rearrangement joins TRBV5-4 to TRBJ2-3; 7 bases agree with TRBD2. The receptor was isolated from a female donor with papillary thyroid cancer or a benign thyroid nodule (not recorded which). Some clones in this sample may be carry-over from other donors' samples. Sequences were obtained from tumor tissue. The CDR3 region has the DNA TGTGCCAGCAGCTTCCGAGCGGGAAGGGGCACAGATACGCAGTATTTT. It codes for CASSFRAGRGTDTQYF. Drawing the rest from reference TRBV5-4 and TRBJ2-3, the complete variable domain is ETGVTQSPTHLIKTRGQQVTLRCSSQSGHNTVSWYQQALGQGPQFIFQYYREEENGRGNFPPRFSGLQFPNYSSELNVNALELDDSALYLCASSFRAGRGTDTQYFGPGTRLTVL.